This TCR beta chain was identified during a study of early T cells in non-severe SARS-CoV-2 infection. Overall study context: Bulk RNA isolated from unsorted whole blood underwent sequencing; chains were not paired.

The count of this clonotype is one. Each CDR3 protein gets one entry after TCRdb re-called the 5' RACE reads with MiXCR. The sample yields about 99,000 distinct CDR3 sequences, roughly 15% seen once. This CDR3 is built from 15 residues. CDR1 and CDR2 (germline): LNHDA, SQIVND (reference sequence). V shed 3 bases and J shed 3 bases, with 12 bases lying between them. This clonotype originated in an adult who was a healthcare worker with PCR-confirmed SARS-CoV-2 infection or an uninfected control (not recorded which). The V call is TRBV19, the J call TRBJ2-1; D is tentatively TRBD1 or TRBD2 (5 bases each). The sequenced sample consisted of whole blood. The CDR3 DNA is TGTGCCAGTAGTATGGTTAGGGGAGTCTACAATGAGCAGTTCTTC. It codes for CASSMVRGVYNEQFF.